The 31 T cell receptor beta chains below come from one sample, sequenced in a study of T cells in women clearing cervical HPV infection (dated by TCRdb to the late 2010s). Library construction relied on the immunoSEQ multiplex PCR assay. TCRdb took over this immuneACCESS table, retaining in-frame rearrangements with V and J assigned. Such tables are incomplete; in checked studies, under half of the missing clones stem from an unresolved V gene, and the remainder is unexplained. The sample's own table lists roughly 18,000 clones. 13% to 15% of the sample belongs to the ten largest clones. Material: blood buffy coat. These receptors came from a woman between 18 and 69 years old with a cervical HPV16 infection that either progressed to CIN3+ or cleared (not recorded which).

CDR3 bases read: TGTGCCTGGACTCTCGGACTTTGGGGAGGC. It yields the protein CAWTLGLWGG. The whole CDR3 reads CAWTLGLWGGYTF. This chain connects TRBV30 to TRBJ1-2; no clear D gene. The read ends 3 residues shy of where the CDR3 ends; the end is completed using the germline J gene. This CDR3 is 13 amino acids long. Per the germline V gene, CDR1 is GTSNPN and CDR2 is SVGIG (reference sequence).

The DNA read from the CDR3 is TGTGCCAGCAGTGATGGAACAGGGCGGGCCTACGAG. Translation gives CASSDGTGRAYE. In full, the CDR3 reads CASSDGTGRAYEQYF. The chain employs TRBV6-1 and TRBJ2-7; D perhaps matches TRBD1 (6 bases). The read terminates 3 residues before the CDR3 end, so the remaining end is supplied by the germline J gene. Germline lookup yields CDR1 MNHNS and CDR2 SASEGT. The CDR3 loop spans 15 amino acids. Trimming took 3 bases from V and 2 from J, leaving 14 bases between them.

The CDR3 reads CASSHGQRKTEAFF. Incomplete CDR3 DNA: TGTGCCAGCAGCCACGGACAGAGAAAAACTGAA. The chain links TRBV5-4 to TRBJ1-1; a possible D gene is TRBD1 (6 bases). The read finishes 3 residues shy of the CDR3 end, and the germline J gene is used to complete it. The CDR3 has 14 residues. V dropped 4 bases and J dropped 5 bases, with 15 bases sitting between them. CDR1 SGHNT and CDR2 YYREEE come from the germline V gene (reference sequence).

A word on this clone: The read finishes 3 residues shy of the CDR3 end, and the germline J gene is used to complete it. The rearrangement uses TRBV12-5 and TRBJ2-5; a weak D match, TRBD1 (5 bases). Between the trimmed V and J ends, which lost 7 bases and 2 bases, there was a span of 14 bases. The CDR3 totals 14 residues. Germline V CDR1 and CDR2: LGHNT, FRNRAP. The CDR3 region is CASALQTGQETQYF. The sequenced part of the CDR3 DNA is TGTGCTAGTGCCCTCCAAACAGGACAAGAGACC.

For this clone: The CDR3 end falls 3 residues outside the read, so it is completed with the germline J gene. This sequence joins TRBV5-1 and TRBJ2-1, with 8 bases that match TRBD1. The ends lost 4 bases at V and 7 bases at J; junction bases unmatched: 7. The CDR3 totals 14 residues. Germline values: CDR1 SGHRS, CDR2 YFSETQ. The sequenced CDR3 bases are TGCGCCAGCAGCCCGTGGACAGGGAGGAATGAG. It codes for CASSPWTGRNE. The CDR3, in full, reads CASSPWTGRNEQFF.

With regard to this clone: The CDR3 goes on 3 residues after the read ends, and that part is filled in from the germline J gene. The rearrangement links TRBV27 to TRBJ2-2; 8 bases fit TRBD1. CDR1 MNHEY and CDR2 SMNVEV come from the germline V gene (reference sequence). With 3 bases clipped from V and 0 bases from J, the junction kept 0 bases outside the gene matches. The CDR3 loop spans 15 amino acids. The CDR3 protein is CASSLGQANTGELFF. The DNA read from the CDR3 is TGTGCCAGCAGTTTGGGACAGGCGAACACCGGGGAG.

Points on this clone: The sequenced fragment ends 3 residues before the CDR3 boundary, so the rest is inferred from the germline J gene. This chain links TRBV19 with TRBJ2-3; possible D gene TRBD1, 6 bases. The CDR3 sequence is 18 residues long. V lost 6 bases to trimming and J lost 4 bases, with 26 bases between them. Germline values: CDR1 LNHDA, CDR2 SQIVND (reference sequence). The covered CDR3 bases are TGTGCCAGTAGGCCTGGACAGCTCAATTCCGAAGGTGCAGATACG. Protein: CASRPGQLNSEGADT. The whole CDR3 protein is CASRPGQLNSEGADTQYF. Full variable domain (rest looked up from reference TRBV19 and TRBJ2-3): DGGITQSPKYLFRKEGQNVTLSCEQNLNHDAMYWYRQDPGQGLRLIYYSQIVNDFQKGDIAEGYSVSREKKESFPLTVTSAQKNPTAFYLCASRPGQLNSEGADTQYFGPGTRLTVL.

A word on this clone: The missing CDR3 end, 3 residues past where the read stops, is filled in from the germline J gene. The V and J genes are TRBV10-3 and TRBJ2-1; maybe TRBD2 (6 bases). The V and J ends lost 6 bases and 3 bases respectively, with 9 bases between them. Germline CDR1 reads ENHRY; CDR2 reads SYGVKD. The length of the CDR3 is 13 residues. CDR3 loop: CAIRAGNYNEQFF. Partial CDR3 DNA: TGTGCCATCAGGGCGGGGAACTACAATGAG.

Note on this clone: The read ends 3 residues shy of where the CDR3 ends; the end is completed using the germline J gene. This sequence joins TRBV7-9 and TRBJ2-5, with unresolved D. The CDR3 has 13 amino acids. V dropped 0 bases and J dropped 5 bases, with 7 bases sitting between them. Germline CDR1 is SEHNR and CDR2 is FQNEAQ (reference sequence). CDR3 DNA (partial): TGTGCCAGCAGCTTAGCTGGCTCGGAGACC. This codes for CASSLAGSET. The entire CDR3 protein is CASSLAGSETQYF.

Notes on this clone: The read terminates 3 residues ahead of where the CDR3 ends, so the germline J gene completes it. The J gene is TRBJ2-1, the V gene TRBV7-2; 8 bases are shared with TRBD2. The CDR3 is 15 amino acids. Germline V gene sequence: CDR1 SGHTA, CDR2 FQGNSA. The ends lost 4 bases at V and 4 bases at J; junction bases unmatched: 6. The DNA read from the CDR3 is TGTGCCAGCAGCTCGGGAGGGGCGAAGTACAATGAG. Encoded protein: CASSSGGAKYNE. The whole CDR3 region reads CASSSGGAKYNEQFF.

The sequenced CDR3 bases are TGTGCCTGGAGTAGGGCAGGGGAAAATTCACCC. Its translation: CAWSRAGENSP. The complete CDR3 sequence is CAWSRAGENSPLHF. This rearrangement joins TRBV30 to TRBJ1-6; D possibly corresponds to TRBD1 (6 bases). Sequencing ends 3 residues short of the CDR3 end; the germline J gene provides the rest. The germline V and J ends were trimmed by 2 bases and 7 bases, with 12 bases remaining between them. The CDR3 has 14 amino acids. Germline values: CDR1 GTSNPN, CDR2 SVGIG (reference sequence).

The CDR3: CASSLALASTETQYF. The part of the CDR3 DNA that was read is TGTGCCAGCAGCTTAGCACTAGCGTCGACAGAGACC. The chain recombines TRBV7-2 with TRBJ2-5, with 7 bases fitting TRBD2. The DNA ends 3 residues before the CDR3 does, and the rest of the CDR3 is filled in from the germline J gene. The CDR3 is made up of 15 amino acids. Trimming took 0 bases from V and 4 from J; bases not matched to a gene: 5. The germline CDR1 and CDR2 sequences are SGHTA and FQGNSA.

As for this clone: Sequencing ends 3 residues short of the CDR3 end; the germline J gene provides the rest. The rearrangement uses TRBV7-2 and TRBJ2-1, with 12 nucleotides matching TRBD2. With V trimmed by 5 bases and J by 7 bases, 6 bases remained unmatched. This CDR3 has 15 amino acids. Germline V CDR1 and CDR2: SGHTA, FQGNSA. The CDR3 DNA, read in part, is TGTGCCAGCAGCCAGCGACTAGCGGGAGCAAATGAG. Translating it yields CASSQRLAGANE. The CDR3 in full is CASSQRLAGANEQFF.

A note on this clone: The read finishes 3 residues shy of the CDR3 end, and the germline J gene is used to complete it. The genes are TRBV15 and TRBJ1-2; 10 nucleotides match TRBD1. The length of the CDR3 is 16 residues. Germline V gene sequence: CDR1 LNHNV, CDR2 YYDKDF (reference sequence). The V gene end was trimmed by 0 bases and the J gene end by 6 bases; junction bases not matched to a gene: 7. The covered CDR3 bases are TGTGCCACCAGCAGAGATTCAGGGACAGGGGTCCATGGC. As protein: CATSRDSGTGVHG. The full CDR3 is CATSRDSGTGVHGYTF.

Details on this clone: The read stops 3 residues short of the end of the CDR3; the missing end is completed from the germline J gene. V is TRBV6-4 and J is TRBJ2-3, with 10 bases fitting TRBD1. The CDR3 has 15 residues. After removal of 2 bases from V and 1 base from J, the junction contained 0 bases not matched to a gene. Looked up from germline, CDR1 is MRHNA and CDR2 is SNTAGT. The CDR3 loop is CASSDGTGGTDTQYF. The sequenced CDR3 bases are TGTGCCAGCAGTGACGGGACAGGGGGCACAGATACG.

Regarding this clone: The CDR3 goes on 3 residues after the read ends, and that part is filled in from the germline J gene. This chain connects TRBV19 to TRBJ2-7; a possible D gene is TRBD2 (6 bases). The CDR3 extends over 13 amino acids. In germline, CDR1 is LNHDA, CDR2 SQIVND (reference sequence). Trimming left V 10 bases short and J 6 bases short, with 19 bases between. The DNA read from the CDR3 is TGTGCCATCCTTCGGAGGGGTTCTGGCGAG. Protein product: CAILRRGSGE. The CDR3, in full, reads CAILRRGSGEQYF.

As regards this clone: The read halts 3 residues ahead of the CDR3 end, with the missing end drawn from the germline J gene. J is TRBJ1-1 and V is TRBV2, with TRBD1 matching 12 bases. V shed 6 bases, J shed 7 bases, and the junction held 6 bases outside the gene matches. This CDR3 is built from 14 residues. Germline-derived CDR1 and CDR2 are SNHLY and FYNNEI. Partial CDR3 DNA: TGTGCCAGCAGAAGCGGGACAGGGGGCGGTGAA. This sequence encodes CASRSGTGGGE. The CDR3 reads in full as CASRSGTGGGEAFF.

Of note for this clone: The read comes to an end 3 residues before the CDR3 does, leaving the germline J gene to fill in the end. The chain carries TRBV4-2 and TRBJ1-5, with 10 bases aligning to TRBD1. Germline-derived CDR1 and CDR2 are LGHNA and YNFKEQ. The V gene end was trimmed by 4 bases and the J gene end by 2 bases; junction bases not matched to a gene: 8. The CDR3 has 17 amino acids. The part of the CDR3 DNA that was read is TGTGCCAGCAGCCCCGGGACAGGGGTCGGCGGCAATCAGCCC. It encodes CASSPGTGVGGNQP. The CDR3 as a whole reads CASSPGTGVGGNQPQHF.

As to this clone: The read gets to within 3 residues of the CDR3 end, and the germline J gene fills in the rest. The chain carries TRBV12-3 or TRBV12-4 and TRBJ2-7; D unclear. The CDR3 is 13 residues long. Trimming removed 7 bases at V and 2 bases at J, with 12 bases between. Incomplete CDR3 DNA: TGTGCCAGCACCTGGAGTACTACCTACGAG. Translated: CASTWSTTYE. The CDR3 as a whole reads CASTWSTTYEQYF.

A word on this clone: The read finishes 3 residues shy of the CDR3 end, and the germline J gene is used to complete it. The genes are TRBV7-2 and TRBJ2-2, with 8 bases aligning to TRBD2. CDR1 is SGHTA and CDR2 is FQGNSA in the germline V gene. The CDR3 has 15 residues. V shed 3 bases and J 5 bases; nucleotides not matched to a gene: 5. Partial CDR3 DNA: TGTGCCAGCAGCTTGAAGGCGGGAGGTACCGGGGAG. Amino acids: CASSLKAGGTGE. The complete CDR3 sequence is CASSLKAGGTGELFF.

About this clone itself: The read is 3 residues too short to cover the CDR3 end, so that end is filled in from the germline J gene. This rearrangement joins TRBV6-2 or TRBV6-3 to TRBJ2-1; D possibly corresponds to TRBD1 (5 bases). The CDR3 is 16 residues long. The ends were cut back, 0 bases at V and 4 bases at J, with 13 bases in the middle. From germline, CDR1 is MNHEY and CDR2 SVGEGT. CDR3 DNA (partial): TGTGCCAGCAGTTACTCAGGGGCAAGTTCATACAATGAG. Its translation: CASSYSGASSYNE. The full-length CDR3 reads as CASSYSGASSYNEQFF.

Concerning this clone itself: The read ends 3 residues shy of where the CDR3 ends; the end is completed using the germline J gene. The chain recombines TRBV19 with TRBJ2-7; the match to TRBD1 covers 10 bases. The germline CDR1 and CDR2 sequences are LNHDA and SQIVND (reference sequence). Losses at the gene ends were 6 bases for V and 2 bases for J; bases not matched to a gene: 7. The CDR3 length is 15 residues. The part of the CDR3 DNA that was read is TGTGCCAGTAGAAAAAGACAGGGGGCCACCTACGAG. Its protein is CASRKRQGATYE. In full, the CDR3 reads CASRKRQGATYEQYF.

Concerning this clone: The read terminates 3 residues before the CDR3 end, so the remaining end is supplied by the germline J gene. The rearrangement joins TRBV7-2 to TRBJ2-2; D gene unclear. Germline CDR1 and CDR2: SGHTA and FQGNSA. The CDR3 has 15 residues. V lost 3 bases and J lost 7, with 15 bases in between. Here the CDR3 reads CASSLAALVGGELFF. Incomplete CDR3 DNA: TGTGCCAGCAGCTTGGCGGCCCTCGTTGGCGGGGAG.

Comments on this clone: The missing CDR3 end, 3 residues past where the read stops, is filled in from the germline J gene. The chain joins TRBV20-1 to TRBJ2-1, with 9 positions matching TRBD2. This CDR3 comprises 14 residues. Looked up from germline, CDR1 is DFQATT and CDR2 is SNEGSKA (reference sequence). J was trimmed by 7 bases and V by 3 bases; bases with no gene match: 7. CDR3 DNA (partial): TGCAGTGCTAGTTATGGCGGGGGGGGGAATGAG. It codes for CSASYGGGGNE. The whole CDR3 protein reads CSASYGGGGNEQFF.

With respect to this clone: Read sequence stops 3 residues before the CDR3 end, and the germline J gene provides the missing end. The gene calls are TRBV5-1 and TRBJ1-2; no clear D gene. The CDR3 loop spans 13 amino acids. CDR1 SGHRS and CDR2 YFSETQ come from the germline V gene. The CDR3 bases that were read are TGCGCCAGCAGCTTGGATTTTTCCTTCGGC. The encoded protein is CASSLDFSFG. The full CDR3 sequence reads CASSLDFSFGYTF.

The CDR3 loop reads CAISGVDTEAFF. The sequenced part of the CDR3 DNA is TGTGCCATCAGTGGTGTAGACACTGAA. The chain carries TRBV10-3 and TRBJ1-1; no reliable D call. The read falls 3 residues short of the CDR3 end, and the missing part is taken from the germline J gene. Germline values: CDR1 ENHRY, CDR2 SYGVKD. V lost 4 bases and J lost 3, with 6 bases in between. The CDR3 consists of 12 residues.

On this clone itself: The sequenced fragment ends 3 residues before the CDR3 boundary, so the rest is inferred from the germline J gene. The chain carries TRBV7-9 and TRBJ2-2; D remains unclear. Germline V CDR1 and CDR2: SEHNR, FQNEAQ (reference sequence). The CDR3 extends over 15 amino acids. V was shortened by 4 bases and J by 0 bases, with 9 bases between the two germline ends. The CDR3 bases that were read are TGTGCCAGCAGCTCTACACTAACGAACACCGGGGAG. Encoded protein: CASSSTLTNTGE. The whole CDR3 protein is CASSSTLTNTGELFF.

This chain's CDR3 is CSARREQTGELFF. The sequenced part of the CDR3 DNA is TGCAGTGCTAGGCGGGAGCAGACCGGGGAG. The V and J genes are TRBV20-1 and TRBJ2-2; TRBD2 aligns across 7 bases. The read falls 3 residues short of the CDR3 end, and the missing part is taken from the germline J gene. The ends lost 3 bases at V and 5 bases at J; junction bases unmatched: 3. Germline CDR1 reads DFQATT; CDR2 reads SNEGSKA (reference sequence). This CDR3 spans 13 amino acids.

This clone is called medium-sized based on its frequency. With the read ending 3 residues before the CDR3 end, the germline J gene is used to fill in that end. V usage is TRBV30 and J usage is TRBJ1-2; D perhaps matches TRBD1 (5 bases). V dropped 5 bases and J dropped 0 bases, with 19 bases sitting between them. This CDR3 is 16 amino acids long. Germline CDR1 reads GTSNPN; CDR2 reads SVGIG (reference sequence). The CDR3 sequence is CAWLTDLKGANYGYTF. The DNA read from the CDR3 is TGTGCCTGGCTGACGGACCTAAAAGGGGCTAACTATGGC.

Regarding this clone: The read comes to an end 3 residues before the CDR3 does, leaving the germline J gene to fill in the end. This chain joins TRBV2 and TRBJ2-1, with D possibly matching TRBD2 (6 bases). CDR1 is SNHLY and CDR2 is FYNNEI in the germline V gene. The germline V and J ends were trimmed by 0 bases and 0 bases, with 15 bases remaining between them. This CDR3 has 18 amino acids. Incomplete CDR3 DNA: TGTGCCAGCAGTGAAGCGCGGGGCCCCAGCGCCTCCTACAATGAG. The encoded protein is CASSEARGPSASYNE. The full CDR3 protein reads CASSEARGPSASYNEQFF.

For this clone: The read finishes 3 residues shy of the CDR3 end, and the germline J gene is used to complete it. The chain combines TRBV19 with TRBJ1-2; D gene unclear. V was pared by 6 bases and J by 1 base, with 12 bases between. Germline CDR1 is LNHDA and CDR2 is SQIVND (reference sequence). This CDR3 spans 14 amino acids. CDR3 in amino acids: CASRSSQINYGYTF. The part of the CDR3 DNA that was read is TGTGCCAGTAGATCATCACAGATTAACTATGGC. The full variable domain, rest sourced from reference TRBV19 and TRBJ1-2, is DGGITQSPKYLFRKEGQNVTLSCEQNLNHDAMYWYRQDPGQGLRLIYYSQIVNDFQKGDIAEGYSVSREKKESFPLTVTSAQKNPTAFYLCASRSSQINYGYTFGSGTRLTVV.